Listed below are T cell receptor beta chains from one sample, sequenced in a study of blood T cell repertoires in COVID-19. Libraries were prepared by immunoSEQ multiplex PCR; TCRdb keeps only in-frame clonotypes and omits some of them. The sample records 220,000 or so clones, roughly 80% being singletons. Sequencing used peripheral blood. Receptors were obtained from a man aged 30-40 years with active or convalescent COVID-19. The CDR3 runs from the conserved cysteine through the conserved F or W. A D gene is named only where the DNA matches it firmly. Part of the rows lack a size; the others show once, few, many or a class for expanded clones.

>TRBJ2-2|TRBV18|NA|TRBD2
CASSQTSGANTGELFF
TGTGCCAGCTCGCAAACTAGCGGGGCAAACACCGGGGAGCTGTTTTTT
>TRBJ2-3|TRBV4-3|NA|NA
CASSQDPSTDTQYF
TGCGCCAGCAGCCAAGATCCTAGCACAGATACGCAGTATTTT
>TRBJ2-3|TRBV5-4|NA|TRBD2
CASSIPVAGGLSTDTQYF
TGTGCCAGCAGCATCCCGGTAGCGGGGGGGCTAAGCACAGATACGCAGTATTTT
>TRBJ1-2|TRBV30|once|TRBD1
CAWIPGGNYGYTF
TGTGCCTGGATCCCAGGGGGAAACTATGGCTACACCTTC
>TRBJ2-1|TRBV7-9|NA|TRBD1
CASSTRDRVVNEQFF
TGTGCCAGCAGCACACGGGACAGGGTGGTCAATGAGCAGTTCTTC
>TRBJ2-7|TRBV27|once|TRBD2
CATKGLEGHEQYF
TGTGCCACCAAGGGACTAGAGGGACACGAGCAGTACTTC
>TRBJ2-2|TRBV7-2|NA|NA
CASSIQRVNTGELFF
TGTGCCAGCAGCATTCAGCGGGTAAACACCGGGGAGCTGTTTTTT
>TRBJ1-4|TRBV20-1|NA|NA
CSASRGAGEKLFF
TGCAGTGCTAGTCGGGGGGCCGGAGAAAAACTGTTTTTT
>TRBJ2-6|TRBV18|NA|NA
CASSQGTGANVLTF
TGTGCCAGCTCCCAGGGAACTGGGGCCAACGTCCTGACTTTC
>TRBJ2-6|TRBV18|NA|NA
CASSPRNSGANVLTF
TGTGCCAGCTCACCGCGGAACTCTGGGGCCAACGTCCTGACTTTC
>TRBJ2-1|TRBV3-1/TRBV3-2|NA|NA
CASSQESPLSSYNEQFF
TGTGCCAGCAGCCAAGAATCGCCACTTAGCTCCTACAATGAGCAGTTCTTC
>TRBJ2-5|TRBV9|NA|TRBD2
CASSAGTSGFQETQYF
TGTGCCAGCAGCGCCGGGACTAGCGGTTTTCAAGAGACCCAGTACTTC
>TRBJ2-2|TRBV9|NA|TRBD2
CASSRLAGGTGELFF
TGTGCCAGCAGCCGACTAGCGGGGGGCACCGGGGAGCTGTTTTTT
>TRBJ1-2|TRBV5-5|few|NA
CASSFSRGYTF
TGTGCCAGCAGCTTTTCCCGTGGCTACACCTTC
>TRBJ2-7|TRBV6-5|once|NA
CASGFNEQYF
TGTGCTTCGGGGTTCAACGAGCAGTACTTC
>TRBJ1-2|TRBV9|NA|TRBD1
CASNNNPGGNYGYTF
TGTGCCAGCAACAACAACCCAGGGGGCAACTATGGCTACACCTTC
>TRBJ1-4|TRBV4-3|NA|NA
CASSLPERVSDEKLFF
TGCGCCAGCAGCCTACCCGAACGGGTATCGGATGAAAAACTGTTTTTT
>TRBJ2-3|TRBV7-9|NA|TRBD2
CASSPIAGGPDTQYF
TGTGCCAGCAGCCCGATAGCGGGGGGTCCAGATACGCAGTATTTT
>TRBJ2-3|TRBV5-1|once|NA
CASKKTPGSTDTQYF
TGCGCCAGCAAAAAGACCCCAGGGAGCACAGATACGCAGTATTTT
>TRBJ1-3|TRBV23-1|NA|NA
CASSQSSLGRDSHDSGNTIYF
TGCGCCAGCAGTCAATCGAGTTTGGGCAGGGACTCCCATGACTCTGGAAACACCATATATTTT
>TRBJ1-2|TRBV28|NA|TRBD1
CASLRGQTNYGYTF
TGCGCCAGCCTGCGGGGACAGACTAACTATGGCTACACCTTC
>TRBJ1-6|TRBV28|once|TRBD1
CASSFWTSGTDLYNSPLHF
TGTGCCAGCAGTTTCTGGACCTCGGGGACAGATCTCTATAATTCACCCCTCCACTTT
>TRBJ2-5|TRBV11-2|few|TRBD1
CASSPKRQGRVETQYF
TGTGCCAGCAGCCCGAAACGACAGGGTCGGGTGGAGACCCAGTACTTC
>TRBJ2-1|TRBV28|NA|NA
CASSPGLRRYHNEQFF
TGTGCCAGCAGTCCAGGACTCAGACGATACCACAATGAGCAGTTCTTC
>TRBJ1-6|TRBV4-1|NA|NA
CASSQERESSYNSPLHF
TGCGCCAGCAGCCAAGAAAGGGAGAGCTCCTATAATTCACCCCTCCACTTT
>TRBJ2-3|TRBV29-1|NA|TRBD1
CSVEQGADTQYF
TGCAGCGTTGAACAGGGGGCAGATACGCAGTATTTT
>TRBJ2-3|TRBV7-2|once|NA
CASSLETASDTQYF
TGTGCCAGCAGCTTAGAGACAGCATCAGATACGCAGTATTTT
>TRBJ2-1|TRBV5-1|NA|NA
CASRVGASSYNEQFF
TGCGCCAGCAGGGTTGGGGCCAGCTCCTACAATGAGCAGTTCTTC
>TRBJ2-5|TRBV5-6|once|TRBD2
CASSLAGIAGGLETQYF
TGTGCCAGCAGCTTGGCGGGTATAGCGGGGGGGCTAGAGACCCAGTACTTC
>TRBJ1-6|TRBV19|NA|NA
CASTLTGSGSPLHF
TGTGCCAGTACCTTGACCGGGTCGGGGTCACCCCTCCACTTT
>TRBJ2-1|TRBV15|NA|NA
CATSSDDSIYNEQFF
TGTGCCACCAGCAGTGACGACAGCATATACAATGAGCAGTTCTTC
>TRBJ2-3|TRBV28|NA|NA
CASSSRPSGADTQYF
TGTGCCAGCAGTTCCCGCCCCTCGGGGGCAGATACGCAGTATTTT
>TRBJ2-2|TRBV24-1|once|TRBD2
CATSDLQDSGRASNTGELFF
TGTGCCACCAGTGATTTGCAGGATAGCGGGAGGGCCTCGAACACCGGGGAGCTGTTTTTT
>TRBJ1-2|TRBV6-6|once|NA
CASSYSDSPGYTF
TGTGCCAGCAGTTACTCGGACAGTCCTGGCTACACCTTC
>TRBJ2-7|TRBV5-1|NA|NA
CASSGGQGLASYEQYF
TGCGCCAGCAGCGGGGGACAAGGCCTTGCTTCCTACGAGCAGTACTTC
>TRBJ1-2|TRBV4-3|few|NA
CASSQDAWDSKIGYGYTF
TGCGCCAGCAGCCAAGATGCTTGGGACTCCAAGATCGGTTATGGCTACACCTTC
>TRBJ1-3|TRBV2|NA|TRBD1
CASRGDSSGNTIYF
TGTGCCAGCAGGGGGGACAGCTCTGGAAACACCATATATTTT
>TRBJ1-2|TRBV28|once|TRBD1
CASSGQGADGYTF
TGTGCCAGTTCGGGACAGGGGGCCGATGGCTACACCTTC
>TRBJ1-6|TRBV27|NA|NA
CASSSLDRTDSPLHF
TGTGCCAGCAGTTCCCTAGACAGGACCGATTCACCCCTCCACTTT
>TRBJ2-2|TRBV3-1/TRBV3-2|NA|NA
CASSQRRGGTGELFF
TGTGCCAGCAGCCAAAGACGAGGAGGCACCGGGGAGCTGTTTTTT
>TRBJ1-6|TRBV6-6|NA|NA
CASTGRGSPLHF
TGTGCCAGCACCGGGAGGGGTTCACCCCTCCACTTT
>TRBJ1-1|TRBV6-1|NA|NA
CASSEQGNTEAFF
TGTGCCAGCAGTGAACAGGGCAACACTGAAGCTTTCTTT
>TRBJ2-3|TRBV6-6|NA|TRBD2
CASSRLPGLASADTQYF
TGTGCCAGCAGCCGACTTCCGGGACTAGCTTCGGCAGATACGCAGTATTTT
>TRBJ1-2|TRBV6-5|NA|NA
CASSPGHHRIYGYTF
TGTGCCAGCAGCCCCGGACACCATCGGATCTATGGCTACACCTTC
>TRBJ2-3|TRBV18|once|TRBD2
CASSQTSGLGPDTQYF
TGTGCCAGCTCACAAACTAGCGGCCTGGGGCCAGATACGCAGTATTTT
>TRBJ1-2|TRBV5-5|NA|TRBD1
CASTLGQGALRGYTF
TGTGCCAGCACTCTCGGACAGGGGGCCCTACGTGGCTACACCTTC
>TRBJ2-1|TRBV6-5|NA|TRBD2
CASSYRTSGGREQFF
TGTGCCAGCAGTTACAGGACTAGCGGGGGTAGGGAGCAGTTCTTC
>TRBJ2-7|TRBV6-2/TRBV6-3|NA|NA
CASSYPPGAYEQYF
TGTGCCAGCAGTTACCCGCCAGGGGCCTACGAGCAGTACTTC
>TRBJ1-5|TRBV19|NA|NA
CASSIVRGNQPQHF
TGTGCCAGTAGTATAGTGCGGGGGAACCAGCCCCAGCATTTT
>TRBJ2-1|TRBV6-5|NA|TRBD2
CASASGTRGADEQFF
TGTGCCAGCGCCTCCGGGACTAGAGGGGCGGATGAGCAGTTCTTC
>TRBJ2-7|TRBV7-2|NA|NA
CASSLGEPYHEQYF
TGTGCCAGCAGCTTAGGAGAACCATACCACGAGCAGTACTTC
>TRBJ1-4|TRBV6-5|NA|NA
CASRSGGAPNEKLFF
TGTGCCAGCAGGTCTGGGGGGGCGCCTAATGAAAAACTGTTTTTT
>TRBJ2-2|TRBV7-9|once|NA
CASTPPRQHTGELFF
TGTGCCAGCACCCCACCTCGACAGCACACCGGGGAGCTGTTTTTT